The 28 T cell receptor beta chains listed next were all sequenced from one sample in a study of technical replicates of blood from several donors. This table comes from immunoSEQ multiplex PCR, and its TCRdb copy is limited to in-frame clones, with some not included. Among 30,000 to 40,000 clones, roughly 92% were seen once, and the ten largest hold 3.5% to 5%. The sample was PBMCs. These receptors all come from a human donor in good health. Some clones in this sample may be carry-over from other donors' samples.

The V and J genes are TRBV30 and TRBJ1-1; TRBD1 matches at 7 bases. This CDR3 is 13 amino acids long. CDR1 and CDR2 from the germline V gene are GTSNPN and SVGIG (reference sequence). V dropped 4 bases and J dropped 0; count of bases not matched to a gene: 2. CDR3 DNA sequence: TGTGCCTGGATGGGACAGATGAACACTGAAGCTTTCTTT. As protein: CAWMGQMNTEAFF.

V and J are TRBV4-3 and TRBJ1-2, with 7 nucleotides matching TRBD1. Germline CDR1 reads LGHNA; CDR2 reads YSLEER. V shed 4 bases and J 2 bases; nucleotides not matched to a gene: 7. The CDR3 has 15 amino acids. This CDR3 is CASSPQGDGNYGYTF. The CDR3 DNA reads TGCGCCAGCAGCCCCCAGGGGGATGGCAACTATGGCTACACCTTC.

The CDR3 nucleotides are TGTGCCAGCAGCCGGGGACTAGCCCCAGATACGCAGTATTTT. This translates into CASSRGLAPDTQYF. The V call is TRBV7-9, the J call TRBJ2-3; 9 bases match TRBD2. This CDR3 region has 14 residues. From germline, CDR1 is SEHNR and CDR2 FQNEAQ (reference sequence). V shed 5 bases and J 4 bases; nucleotides not matched to a gene: 4.

The chain employs TRBV5-1 and TRBJ1-6, with no clear D. Trimming took off 4 bases at V and 5 bases at J, with 13 bases between the two ends. CDR1 and CDR2 from the germline V gene are SGHRS and YFSETQ. The CDR3 extends over 15 amino acids. Here the CDR3 reads CASSTSPGDNSPLHF. In DNA, the CDR3 is TGCGCCAGCAGCACTTCCCCCGGTGATAATTCACCCCTCCACTTT.

The chain joins TRBV19 to TRBJ1-1; the match to TRBD1 covers 9 bases. CDR1 and CDR2 from the germline V gene are LNHDA and SQIVND (reference sequence). V lost 4 bases to trimming and J lost 5 bases; unmatched junction nucleotides: 8. The CDR3 extends over 15 amino acids. CDR3 region: CASSTQGAQRTEAFF. The CDR3 bases are TGTGCCAGTAGTACACAGGGGGCGCAGAGGACTGAAGCTTTCTTT.

V and J are TRBV7-9 and TRBJ2-3, with TRBD1 matching over 8 bases. CDR1 SEHNR and CDR2 FQNEAQ come from the germline V gene (reference sequence). V shed 3 bases and J 2 bases; nucleotides not matched to a gene: 4. The CDR3 spans 15 residues. The CDR3 DNA follows: TGTGCCAGCAGCTTCTGGACAGGGAACACAGATACGCAGTATTTT. It yields the protein CASSFWTGNTDTQYF.

In this sample, this clone turned up once. The CDR3 DNA sequence: TGTGCCAGCTCACCTACGACAGGGGAGAGCGGGGGCTACACCTTC. Translated: CASSPTTGESGGYTF. The genes are TRBV18 and TRBJ1-2, with 8 bases lining up with TRBD1. The CDR3 length is 15 residues. The J segment lost 8 bases and the V segment lost 3 bases, leaving 11 bases of the junction unmatched. Germline V gene data show CDR1 as KGHSH and CDR2 as LQKENI.

The CDR3 DNA follows: TGCGCCAGCAGCTTAACTCCGGGGGCCAACGTCCTGACTTTC. This encodes CASSLTPGANVLTF. The chain links TRBV5-1 to TRBJ2-6; no definite D call. The V gene's germline CDR1 is SGHRS and CDR2 YFSETQ. This CDR3 region has 14 residues. Deletions cut 2 bases from V and 4 bases from J, with 7 bases between.

The V gene is TRBV13, the J gene TRBJ2-3; D is possibly TRBD1 (5 bases). CDR3 length: 16 amino acids. Germline V gives CDR1 PRHDT, CDR2 FYEKMQ (reference sequence). Trimming left V 6 bases short and J 0 bases short, with 16 bases between. The CDR3 DNA is TGTGCCAGCAGACATAGACAGCACCAAAGCACAGATACGCAGTATTTT. This gives the protein CASRHRQHQSTDTQYF. Combining the CDR3 with reference TRBV13 and TRBJ2-3 gives the whole variable domain AAGVIQSPRHLIKEKRETATLKCYPIPRHDTVYWYQQGPGQDPQFLISFYEKMQSDKGSIPDRFSAQQFSDYHSELNMSSLELGDSALYFCASRHRQHQSTDTQYFGPGTRLTVL.

The rearrangement joins TRBV29-1 to TRBJ2-7, with 8 nucleotides matching TRBD1. The CDR3 is 14 amino acids. Germline V gene sequence: CDR1 SQVTM, CDR2 ANQGSEA. V shed 4 bases and J 2 bases; nucleotides not matched to a gene: 7. CDR3 loop: CSVVFPDRAYEQYF. The CDR3 nucleotides read TGCAGCGTTGTTTTTCCGGACAGGGCCTACGAGCAGTACTTC.

The rearrangement uses TRBV7-9 and TRBJ1-1; 7 nucleotides line up with TRBD1. Germline V gene data show CDR1 as SEHNR and CDR2 as FQNEAQ (reference sequence). The CDR3 is 13 amino acids. The V gene end was trimmed by 2 bases and the J gene end by 11 bases; junction bases not matched to a gene: 8. For the CDR3, the DNA is TGTGCCAGCAGCTTACAGGGGGGCCAGGAGGCTTTCTTT. It yields the protein CASSLQGGQEAFF.

The CDR3 spells CASSVGDRANEQYF. As DNA, the CDR3 is TGTGCCAGCAGTGTCGGGGACAGGGCAAACGAGCAGTACTTC. The V gene is TRBV2, the J gene TRBJ2-7; TRBD1 matches at 9 bases. The CDR3 has 14 amino acids. Trimming removed 4 bases from V and 5 bases from J; junction bases left unmatched: 6. Germline CDR1 and CDR2: SNHLY and FYNNEI.

The CDR3 reads CASSWRKNTEAFF. The CDR3 bases are TGTGCCAGCAGTTGGCGGAAGAACACTGAAGCTTTCTTT. The chain has TRBV6-5 and TRBJ1-1; D is unclear. Trimming removed 4 bases at V and 1 base at J, with 7 bases between. This CDR3 comprises 13 residues. Germline CDR1 is MNHEY and CDR2 is SVGAGI.

The J gene is TRBJ2-7, the V gene TRBV5-1, with D tentatively TRBD2 (6 bases). The CDR3 length is 14 residues. CDR1 is SGHRS and CDR2 is YFSETQ in the germline V gene. Trimming removed 0 bases at V and 5 bases at J, with 12 bases between. The CDR3 loop reads CASSLEDGGHEQYF. CDR3 nucleotide sequence: TGCGCCAGCAGCTTGGAGGACGGGGGTCACGAGCAGTACTTC. Filled out from reference TRBV5-1 and TRBJ2-7, the complete variable domain reads KAGVTQTPRYLIKTRGQQVTLSCSPISGHRSVSWYQQTPGQGLQFLFEYFSETQRNKGNFPGRFSGRQFSNSRSEMNVSTLELGDSALYLCASSLEDGGHEQYFGPGTRLTVT.

The chain is built from TRBV6-5 and TRBJ2-3; no reliable D call. Trimming took off 6 bases at V and 0 bases at J, with 10 bases between the two ends. The length of the CDR3 is 14 residues. CDR1 and CDR2 from the germline V gene are MNHEY and SVGAGI. The DNA of the CDR3 is TGTGCCAGCAGCATTCGAGTTAGCACAGATACGCAGTATTTT. Translation: CASSIRVSTDTQYF.

The chain employs TRBV7-6 and TRBJ2-1, with D maybe TRBD2 (5 bases). The CDR3 is made up of 16 amino acids. The germline V gene encodes CDR1 SGHVS and CDR2 FNYEAQ. Deletions cut 4 bases from V and 4 bases from J, with 17 bases between. This chain's CDR3 is CASSSLSLAWYNEQFF. For the CDR3, the DNA is TGTGCCAGCAGCTCCCTTTCGCTAGCCTGGTACAATGAGCAGTTCTTC.

This chain joins TRBV4-3 and TRBJ2-7; a weak D match, TRBD2 (6 bases). Germline CDR1 and CDR2: LGHNA and YSLEER. The CDR3 extends over 14 amino acids. V gave up 0 bases and J gave up 7 bases, with 13 bases separating them. CDR3 in DNA: TGCGCCAGCAGCCAAGAGGCTCGCCGGGGGGAGCAGTACTTC. Its translation: CASSQEARRGEQYF.

The chain is built from TRBV6-5 and TRBJ1-2; 11 nucleotides line up with TRBD1. Looked up from germline, CDR1 is MNHEY and CDR2 is SVGAGI. Trimming removed 5 bases from V and 3 bases from J; junction bases left unmatched: 5. The CDR3 is 15 residues long. The CDR3 region has the DNA TGTGCCAGCAGTAGCCCGGGACAGGGGGACTATGGCTACACCTTC. This translates into CASSSPGQGDYGYTF.

The chain uses TRBV5-1 and TRBJ2-3, with TRBD1 as a possible D gene (5 bases). V was trimmed by 3 bases and J by 0 bases, leaving 11 bases between them. The CDR3 has 15 residues. The germline gives CDR1 SGHRS, CDR2 YFSETQ. CDR3 protein: CASSYSGASTDTQYF. The DNA of the CDR3 is TGCGCCAGCAGCTATAGTGGGGCGAGCACAGATACGCAGTATTTT.

The genes are TRBV5-4 and TRBJ2-7; 8 bases agree with TRBD2. The CDR3 contains 14 residues. Germline CDR1 is SGHNT and CDR2 is YYREEE (reference sequence). V gave up 2 bases and J gave up 6 bases; unmatched junction bases: 7. The chain's CDR3 is CASSLAGAIIEQYF. The DNA of the CDR3 is TGTGCCAGCAGCTTAGCGGGGGCTATCATCGAGCAGTACTTC.

This chain links TRBV5-1 with TRBJ1-4; D not resolved. The V and J ends lost 6 bases and 4 bases respectively, with 13 bases between them. CDR1 and CDR2 from the germline V gene are SGHRS and YFSETQ. The CDR3 consists of 14 residues. The CDR3 DNA follows: TGCGCCAGCACCCGTAACGGGGATAATGAAAAACTGTTTTTT. Translating gives CASTRNGDNEKLFF.

The chain couples TRBV6-6 to TRBJ2-7; 10 positions match TRBD2. J gave up 3 bases and V 6 bases, and 8 bases lay outside the gene matches. The V gene's germline CDR1 is MNHNY and CDR2 SVGAGI (reference sequence). The CDR3 is made up of 15 amino acids. The CDR3 is CASRNPRTSGYEQYF. Written as DNA, the CDR3 is TGTGCCAGCAGAAACCCCAGGACTAGCGGCTACGAGCAGTACTTC.

This chain connects TRBV4-2 to TRBJ2-5; D perhaps matches TRBD2 (7 bases). Germline V CDR1 and CDR2: LGHNA, YNFKEQ. This CDR3 spans 15 amino acids. Trimming cost V 1 base and J 5 bases, with 14 bases left between them. CDR3 residues: CASSQGTGGAETQYF. The DNA of the CDR3 is TGTGCCAGCAGCCAAGGGACGGGGGGCGCGGAGACCCAGTACTTC.

This chain links TRBV5-1 with TRBJ1-5; maybe TRBD1 (6 bases). Germline lookup yields CDR1 SGHRS and CDR2 YFSETQ. This CDR3 has 14 amino acids. Trimming left V 4 bases short and J 8 bases short, with 16 bases between. CDR3: CASSGDSGGKPQHF. The CDR3 DNA sequence: TGCGCCAGCAGCGGAGACTCGGGGGGCAAGCCCCAGCATTTT.

The chain uses TRBV7-7 and TRBJ1-2; 10 positions agree with TRBD1. Losses at the gene ends were 8 bases for V and 3 bases for J; bases not matched to a gene: 9. The length of the CDR3 is 15 residues. Germline-derived CDR1 and CDR2 are SSHAT and FNYEAQ (reference sequence). In nucleotides, the CDR3 is TGTGCCAGCGGCGGACGGGACAGGGGATACTATGGCTACACCTTC. This gives the protein CASGGRDRGYYGYTF. The full variable domain, its missing parts supplied by reference TRBV7-7 and TRBJ1-2, is GAGVSQSPRYKVTKRGQDVTLRCDPISSHATLYWYQQALGQGPEFLTYFNYEAQPDKSGLPSDRFSAERPEGSISTLTIQRTEQRDSAMYRCASGGRDRGYYGYTFGSGTRLTVV.

The chain has TRBV4-3 and TRBJ1-4; 7 bases line up with TRBD1. Germline V lookup: CDR1 LGHNA, CDR2 YSLEER. The CDR3 runs 14 residues. J gave up 8 bases and V 2 bases, and 5 bases lay outside the gene matches. The CDR3 DNA sequence: TGCGCCAGCAGCCAAAACAGGGGTGGAGAAAAACTGTTTTTT. Protein product: CASSQNRGGEKLFF.

The chain uses TRBV7-9 and TRBJ2-3; D possibly corresponds to TRBD1 (5 bases). CDR3 size: 12 residues. Germline loops: CDR1 SEHNR, CDR2 FQNEAQ (reference sequence). V gave up 7 bases and J gave up 9 bases, with 14 bases separating them. CDR3 protein: CASTPDTRTQYF. The CDR3 DNA follows: TGTGCCAGCACACCGGACACGCGGACGCAGTATTTT.

This chain connects TRBV25-1 to TRBJ2-7, with D maybe TRBD2 (5 bases). The germline gives CDR1 MGHDK, CDR2 SYGVNS. Trimming took off 9 bases at V and 7 bases at J, with 25 bases between the two ends. The CDR3 runs to 15 residues. The CDR3 sequence is CASEASTLGEGEQYF. CDR3 sequence (DNA): TGTGCCAGTGAGGCAAGTACCTTGGGCGAGGGTGAGCAGTACTTC.